The next 18 T cell receptor beta chains were all read from a single sample in a study of blood T cells in healthy people across ages. PCR was performed a second time for about 7 to 11 cycles using a sample-barcoded 5' primer and a J-beta primer mix. TCRdb re-called the 5' RACE reads with MiXCR, one entry per CDR3 protein. The sample lists 2 million or so distinct CDR3 sequences; roughly 50% were seen once. Sequencing was done on a sample of blood. Receptor source: a woman in her thirties or forties in good health.

The V call is TRBV7-2, the J call TRBJ2-6, with 9 nucleotides matching TRBD1. This CDR3 region has 16 residues. The trim removed 4 bases at V and 15 bases at J, leaving 16 bases unmatched. Per the germline V gene, CDR1 is SGHTA and CDR2 is FQGNSA. The CDR3 loop reads CASSSDGGTGFFDLTF. DNA for the CDR3: TGTGCCAGCAGCTCCGATGGGGGGACAGGGTTTTTTGACCTGACTTTC.

V gene TRBV4-1 combines with J gene TRBJ2-7; 9 nucleotides align to TRBD2. The germline V gene has CDR1 MGHRA and CDR2 YSYEKL. The CDR3 is made up of 13 amino acids. With V trimmed by 7 bases and J by 6 bases, 7 bases remained unmatched. In DNA form, the CDR3 reads TGCGCCAGCATCCCGAGACTAGCGGCCGAGCAGTACTTC. Protein sequence: CASIPRLAAEQYF.

Details on this clonotype: A read error is likely, as this CDR3 ends without the conserved phenylalanine or tryptophan. In DNA, the CDR3 is TGTGCCAGCAGTGGGCCACAGGGGAGAGGGGAAAAACTGTTTTTA. Its translation is CASSGPQGRGEKLFL. The rearrangement uses TRBV6-1 and TRBJ1-4; TRBD1 agrees at 7 bases. With 4 bases clipped from V and 8 bases from J, the junction kept 10 bases outside the gene matches. The CDR3 has 15 amino acids. CDR1 MNHNS and CDR2 SASEGT come from the germline V gene.

This clonotype was picked up one time. The genes are TRBV9 and TRBJ2-7; D uncertain. The germline gives CDR1 SGDLS, CDR2 YYNGEE. V was clipped by 0 bases and J by 0 bases, with 7 bases between them. The CDR3 consists of 14 residues. The CDR3 DNA follows: TGTGCCAGCAGCGTAGCCCAGAGCTCCTACGAGCAGTACTTC. Protein: CASSVAQSSYEQYF.

The chain combines TRBV7-2 with TRBJ2-3; D uncertain. CDR3 length: 11 residues. The V end lost 5 bases, the J end lost 7 bases, and 7 bases lay between the germline ends. The germline V gene encodes CDR1 SGHTA and CDR2 FQGNSA. In DNA, the CDR3 is TGTGCCAGCAGCCCGAAAAATACGCAGTATTTT. It encodes CASSPKNTQYF.

The rearrangement links TRBV2 to TRBJ2-1; TRBD1 matches 10 bases. CDR1 and CDR2 from the germline V gene are SNHLY and FYNNEI. Trimming removed 5 bases from V and 7 bases from J; junction bases left unmatched: 8. The CDR3 totals 15 residues. The DNA of the CDR3 is TGTGCCAGCAGTAGGGACAGGGGAAGTACGAATGAGCAGTTCTTC. It codes for CASSRDRGSTNEQFF.

The chain recombines TRBV5-1 with TRBJ2-7, with D possibly being TRBD1 (6 bases). The CDR3 consists of 16 residues. Germline CDR1 reads SGHRS; CDR2 reads YFSETQ. The V and J ends lost 0 bases and 2 bases respectively, with 15 bases between them. In nucleotides, the CDR3 is TGCGCCAGCAGCTTGGCCAACAGGGTCGTTCCCTACGAGCAGTACTTC. Its protein product is CASSLANRVVPYEQYF.

This chain uses TRBV6-6 with TRBJ2-1, with TRBD1 matching over 8 bases. Germline loops: CDR1 MNHNY, CDR2 SVGAGI (reference sequence). CDR3 length: 15 amino acids. Trimming took 2 bases from V and 6 from J; bases not matched to a gene: 6. CDR3 in DNA: TGTGCCAGCAGTTACGTGGACAGGGCGTTCAATGAGCAGTTCTTC. Translation: CASSYVDRAFNEQFF.

V usage is TRBV20-1 and J usage is TRBJ2-1; perhaps TRBD1 as D (6 bases). The CDR3 length is 16 residues. Germline V gene data show CDR1 as DFQATT and CDR2 as SNEGSKA (reference sequence). V lost 0 bases to trimming and J lost 2 bases, with 14 bases between them. The CDR3 spells CSARDLRQAAYNEQFF. Here the CDR3 DNA reads TGCAGTGCTAGAGATTTAAGACAGGCCGCCTACAATGAGCAGTTCTTC.

This rearrangement joins TRBV6-2 or TRBV6-3 to TRBJ1-1, with TRBD1 as a possible D gene (6 bases). Germline CDR1 and CDR2: MNHEY and SVGEGT. This CDR3 spans 14 amino acids. Trimming took off 6 bases at V and 3 bases at J, with 14 bases between the two ends. The CDR3 region is CASRNTGQHTEAFF. The DNA for the CDR3 is TGTGCCAGCAGGAACACCGGACAGCACACTGAAGCTTTCTTT.

The chain links TRBV7-2 to TRBJ1-4; D is unresolved. CDR1 and CDR2 from the germline V gene are SGHTA and FQGNSA. The V and J ends lost 1 base and 5 bases respectively, with 11 bases between them. The CDR3 loop spans 15 amino acids. CDR3 coding DNA: TGTGCCAGCAGCTTAGACTCGAATCGGAATGAAAAACTGTTTTTT. Translated, it gives CASSLDSNRNEKLFF.

V gene TRBV5-1 combines with J gene TRBJ2-5, with 14 bases aligning to TRBD2. The CDR3 contains 17 residues. Germline-derived CDR1 and CDR2 are SGHRS and YFSETQ. Unmatched junction bases numbered 6, after V lost 3 bases and J lost 2 bases. CDR3 nucleotide sequence: TGCGCCAGCAGCTCTGGGACTAGCGGGGGAGTACAAGAGACCCAGTACTTC. Translating gives CASSSGTSGGVQETQYF.

The CDR3, as DNA: TGCAGCGGATGGACAGGGAATGGCTACACCTTC. It is translated as CSGWTGNGYTF. J is TRBJ1-2 and V is TRBV29-1, with TRBD1 matching over 8 bases. Trimming at V came to 7 bases and at J to 6 bases, leaving 4 bases not matched to a gene. Germline CDR1 reads SQVTM; CDR2 reads ANQGSEA. The CDR3 sequence is 11 residues long.

The V and J genes are TRBV4-2 and TRBJ1-6, with a possible D match to TRBD1 (5 bases). V lost 7 bases, J lost 7 bases, and 17 bases lay in between. The CDR3 spans 15 residues. From germline, CDR1 is LGHNA and CDR2 YNFKEQ. The CDR3 loop reads CASISQTEGNSPLHF. The CDR3 DNA reads TGTGCCAGCATCTCCCAGACAGAGGGAAATTCACCCCTCCACTTT.

The chain is built from TRBV13 and TRBJ2-1; TRBD1 matches at 9 bases. Looked up from germline, CDR1 is PRHDT and CDR2 is FYEKMQ (reference sequence). The junction had 8 bases not matched to a gene; V was cut back by 3 bases and J by 2 bases. This CDR3 comprises 17 residues. The CDR3 region has the DNA TGTGCCAGCAGCTTCGGGACAGGGATCAATACCTACAATGAGCAGTTCTTC. Protein product: CASSFGTGINTYNEQFF.

This clonotype was picked up one time. The chain uses TRBV12-3 or TRBV12-4 and TRBJ1-1; tentative D call: TRBD1 (6 bases). Deletions cut 3 bases from V and 1 base from J, with 12 bases between. This CDR3 spans 15 amino acids. CDR3 nucleotides: TGTGCCAGCAGTTTTTACGGACAGACGAACACTGAAGCTTTCTTT. This codes for CASSFYGQTNTEAFF.

The chain has TRBV6-9 and TRBJ2-1; the D is unclear. Looked up from germline, CDR1 is MNHGY and CDR2 is SVAAGI. The ends were cut back, 11 bases at V and 7 bases at J, with 9 bases in the middle. This CDR3 has 10 amino acids. CDR3: CALGVNEQFF. The CDR3 region has the DNA TGTGCCCTTGGAGTTAATGAGCAGTTCTTC.

Only a few counts were recorded for this clonotype. The chain carries TRBV4-3 and TRBJ2-3; D tentatively reads TRBD1 or TRBD2 (6 bases each). The CDR3 extends over 14 amino acids. Germline values: CDR1 LGHNA, CDR2 YSLEER. The V end lost 0 bases, the J end lost 6 bases, and 10 bases lay between the germline ends. CDR3 loop: CASSQEGGHDTQYF. In DNA form, the CDR3 reads TGCGCCAGCAGCCAAGAGGGGGGCCACGATACGCAGTATTTT.